This T cell receptor beta chain was retrieved from a study of T cells in Graves' hyperthyroidism and ophthalmopathy. Study-wide findings and caveats: Most thyroid-expanded clonotypes above 0.001 were also found in blood. Stable hyperthyroidism and ophthalmopathy were separated using 13 V-J signatures.

RNA transcripts yielded amplified TCR beta CDR3 regions. Researchers ran a first-round RT-PCR on the TCR CDR3 using the HTBI primer set. MiXCR, applied by TCRdb to the multiplex PCR reads, yields one record per CDR3 protein. This table has hundreds of thousands of distinct CDR3 sequences, around 13% appearing once. The study enrolled patients aged 18 to 65 with newly diagnosed hyperthyroidism of under 2 months' duration. Diagnosing involved the use of clinical symptoms, serum thyroxine and TRAb, thyroid ultrasound and orbital computed tomography. Many counts were recorded for this clonotype. Its antigen is currently unknown. This CDR3 has 16 residues. J lost 4 bases, V lost 1 base, and 9 bases had no gene match. The germline V gene encodes CDR1 SGHTA and CDR2 FQGNSA.

The origin of this receptor is a woman aged 40-49 years with Graves' hyperthyroidism. The chain has TRBV7-2 and TRBJ2-5; 7 positions agree with TRBD1. The sequenced sample consisted of blood. The CDR3 region is CASSLGSDRVVETQYF. DNA of the CDR3: TGTGCCAGCAGCTTAGGTTCCGACAGGGTGGTAGAGACCCAGTACTTC. Based on the CDR3 plus reference TRBV7-2 and TRBJ2-5, the full variable domain is GAGVSQSPSNKVTEKGKDVELRCDPISGHTALYWYRQSLGQGLEFLIYFQGNSAPDKSGLPSDRFSAERTGGSVSTLTIQRTQQEDSAVYLCASSLGSDRVVETQYFGPGTRLLVL.